The sample holds a few counts of the clone carrying this T cell receptor (beta chain). The antigen is undetermined. Stated time point: week 35, safety follow-up. Each dose of the vaccine consisted of 300 ug of mutant IDH1 20-mer peptide, with topical imiquimod. The sample originates from a study of a mutant IDH1 vaccine in newly diagnosed glioma. The V end was cut by 4 bases, the J end by 5 bases, with 20 bases between. CDR3 size: 16 residues. Per germline, CDR1 MGHRA and CDR2 YSYEKL. Profiling relied on immunoSEQ multiplex PCR, and the TCRdb table lists in-frame clones only, not all of them. The repertoire holds around 69,000 clones, with about 88% as singletons.

The sample in question was PBMCs, obtained from a glioma patient whose treatment included an IDH1 peptide vaccine. This chain joins TRBV4-1 and TRBJ2-5; no definite D call. The TCR originated in a man aged 25 to 40 with glioma. CDR3 bases: TGCGCCAGCAGCCCGTCGCACGGAGTACGTCGGGAGACCCAGTACTTC. It codes for CASSPSHGVRRETQYF.